This passage covers 10 T cell receptor beta chains from one sample sequenced in a study of tumor-infiltrating lymphocytes in primary liver carcinoma. Researchers generated TCR beta cDNA from approximately 500 ng of total RNA, relying on a constant-region primer. Libraries of TCR beta came from three nested multiplex PCR rounds with slightly modified ARM-PCR. A C-beta reverse primer was combined with TRBV1-TRBV30 forward primers in the first two PCR rounds, and each round had around 10 cycles. TCRdb re-called the multiplex PCR reads through MiXCR, storing one row per CDR3 protein. The data hold about 330,000 distinct CDR3 sequences, with 65% observed a single time. Germline DNA was also extracted, with blood RNA taken from unsorted whole blood. Source material: peripheral blood. The receptors derive from a man aged 40-49 years with primary liver carcinoma and hepatitis B virus infection.

A word on this clonotype: This sequence may be a read error, since a much larger clone differs from it by one base. The chain uses TRBV6-1 and TRBJ2-7; 7 nucleotides agree with TRBD2. J gave up 5 bases and V 5 bases, and 15 bases lay outside the gene matches. Germline V gene data show CDR1 as MNHNS and CDR2 as SASEGT. The CDR3 covers 16 residues. The CDR3 DNA follows: TGTGCCAGCAGTCTCCTCGCGCCGGGGAGGGAGGACGAGCAGTACTTC. It translates to CASSLLAPGREDEQYF.

As concerns this clonotype: Its ends do not fully match the called genes, so a read error is possible. The V and J genes are TRBV29-1 and TRBJ2-1; the D gene is possibly TRBD1 (5 bases). This CDR3 has 12 amino acids. The germline CDR1 and CDR2 sequences are SQVTM and ANQGSEA. The CDR3 DNA sequence: TGCAGCGTTGATTGGGGCAGGGATGAGGAGTTCTTC. Encoded protein: CSVDWGRDEEFF.

This clonotype was seen only once. One end of the junction fails to match germline, which may point to a read error. The chain couples TRBV5-1 to TRBJ2-3; 10 bases map to TRBD2. CDR1 SGHRS and CDR2 YFSETQ come from the germline V gene. This CDR3 has 16 amino acids. The CDR3 bases are TGCGCCTGCAGCGCTGCCCTAGCGGGAGTCACAGATACGCAGTATTTT. Its translation is CACSAALAGVTDTQYF.

This clonotype was detected only once. An end of the junction differs from the germline gene, which may be a read error. The chain employs TRBV4-2 and TRBJ2-3, with 7 nucleotides matching TRBD2. From germline, CDR1 is LGHNA and CDR2 YNFKEQ. The CDR3 is 18 amino acids. The chain's CDR3 is CASSQDRRGGSYSETQYF. As DNA, the CDR3 is TGTGCCAGCAGCCAAGATCGAAGGGGCGGGAGTTACTCAGAAACGCAGTATTTT.

A remark on this clonotype: Since a much larger clone is just one base distant, this may be a read error. The V and J genes are TRBV6-5 and TRBJ2-3, with 7 positions matching TRBD2. The CDR3 length is 14 residues. From germline, CDR1 is MNHEY and CDR2 SVGAGI. This chain's CDR3 is CTSSSGIYSDTQYF. The CDR3 DNA reads TGTACCAGTTCCAGCGGGATTTATTCAGATACGCAGTATTTT.

Remarks on this clonotype: Being one base from a much bigger clone, this may be a read error. The chain has TRBV6-2 or TRBV6-3 and TRBJ2-7; possibly TRBD1 or TRBD2 for D (8 bases each). Germline V lookup: CDR1 MNHEY, CDR2 SVGEGT. Trimming removed 2 bases at V and 4 bases at J, with 21 bases between. CDR3 length: 17 amino acids. CDR3 bases: TGTGCCAGCAGTTACCAGGGGGCGGGACTAGGACGATACGAGCAGTACTTC. This encodes CASSYQGAGLGRYEQYF.

This clonotype was recorded only once. This sequence may be a read error, since a much larger clone differs from it by one base. V usage is TRBV6-6 and J usage is TRBJ1-6; D is uncertain. The CDR3 spans 15 residues. Per the germline V gene, CDR1 is MNHNY and CDR2 is SVGAGI (reference sequence). CDR3 loop: CASIFSTTANSPPHF. CDR3 bases: TGTGCCAGCATTTTTTCTACGACGGCTAATTCACCCCCCCACTTT.

On this clonotype: One end of the junction does not line up with germline, which may come from a read error. The chain couples TRBV4-1 to TRBJ2-1; perhaps TRBD2 as D (5 bases). Looked up from germline, CDR1 is MGHRA and CDR2 is YSYEKL. The CDR3 length is 15 residues. This CDR3 is CASGQGPSSYNEQFF. The CDR3 DNA reads TGTGCCAGCGGCCAAGGTCCTAGCTCCTACAATGAGCAGTTCTTC.

This clonotype came up many times. The rearrangement links TRBV4-3 to TRBJ2-1; 8 bases map to TRBD1. After removal of 3 bases from V and 7 bases from J, the junction contained 5 bases not matched to a gene. The CDR3 loop spans 14 amino acids. Germline CDR1 reads LGHNA; CDR2 reads YSLEER. The DNA of the CDR3 is TGCGCCAGCAGCCACCGGACAGGGCGGAATGAGCAGTTCTTC. It encodes CASSHRTGRNEQFF.

This clonotype was seen repeatedly, ten times or more. The gene calls are TRBV4-1 and TRBJ1-5; tentative D call: TRBD1 (6 bases). CDR3 size: 15 residues. The germline V and J ends were trimmed by 1 base and 1 base, with 8 bases remaining between them. The germline V gene has CDR1 MGHRA and CDR2 YSYEKL. CDR3 in DNA: TGCGCCAGCAGCCAAGGGCAGGGGAGCAATCAGCCCCAGCATTTT. Encoded protein: CASSQGQGSNQPQHF.